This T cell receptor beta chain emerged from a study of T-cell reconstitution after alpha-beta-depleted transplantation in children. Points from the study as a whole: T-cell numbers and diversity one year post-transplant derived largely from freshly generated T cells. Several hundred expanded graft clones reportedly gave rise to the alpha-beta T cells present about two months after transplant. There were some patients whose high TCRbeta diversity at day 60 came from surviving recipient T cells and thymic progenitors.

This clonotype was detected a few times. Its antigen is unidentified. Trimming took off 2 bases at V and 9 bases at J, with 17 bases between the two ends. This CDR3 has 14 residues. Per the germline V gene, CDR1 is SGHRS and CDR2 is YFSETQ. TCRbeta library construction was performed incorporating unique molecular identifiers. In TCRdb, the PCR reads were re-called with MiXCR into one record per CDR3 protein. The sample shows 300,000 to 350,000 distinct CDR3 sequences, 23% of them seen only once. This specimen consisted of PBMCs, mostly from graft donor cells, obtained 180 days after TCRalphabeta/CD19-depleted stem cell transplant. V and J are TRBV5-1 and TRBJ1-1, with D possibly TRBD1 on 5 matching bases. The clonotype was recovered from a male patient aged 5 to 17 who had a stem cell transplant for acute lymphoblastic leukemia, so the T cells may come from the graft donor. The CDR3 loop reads CASSLRVGGPQAFF. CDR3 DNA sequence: TGCGCCAGCAGCTTAAGGGTCGGGGGACCCCAAGCTTTCTTT.